This T cell receptor beta chain is from a study of blood T cell repertoires in COVID-19. Study background: Donors in the United States, Italy and Spain gave samples during acute or convalescent COVID-19.

Profiling relied on immunoSEQ multiplex PCR, and the TCRdb table lists in-frame clones only, not all of them. In the table there are approximately 250,000 clones, less than 95% of which are singletons. The CDR3 runs 14 residues. V lost 7 bases and J lost 0, with 10 bases in between. CDR1 is SGHDN, CDR2 FVKESK, per germline. Sequenced input: PBMCs or T cells enriched from blood (not recorded which). The sequence was obtained from a man in his forties who had been exposed to COVID-19. V gene TRBV14 combines with J gene TRBJ1-3; perhaps TRBD1 as D (6 bases). The CDR3 spells CASTLTGSGNTIYF. Here the CDR3 DNA reads TGTGCCAGCACCCTGACAGGCTCTGGAAACACCATATATTTT.